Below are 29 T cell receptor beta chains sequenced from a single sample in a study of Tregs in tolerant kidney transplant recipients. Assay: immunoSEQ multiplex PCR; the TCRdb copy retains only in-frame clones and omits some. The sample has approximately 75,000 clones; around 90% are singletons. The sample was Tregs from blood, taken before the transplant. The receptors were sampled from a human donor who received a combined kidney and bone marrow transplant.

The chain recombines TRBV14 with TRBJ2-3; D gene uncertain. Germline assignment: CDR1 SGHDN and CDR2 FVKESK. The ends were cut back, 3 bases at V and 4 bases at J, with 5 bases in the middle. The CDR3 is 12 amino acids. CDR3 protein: CASSQGADTQYF. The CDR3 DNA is TGTGCCAGCAGCCAGGGCGCAGATACGCAGTATTTT.

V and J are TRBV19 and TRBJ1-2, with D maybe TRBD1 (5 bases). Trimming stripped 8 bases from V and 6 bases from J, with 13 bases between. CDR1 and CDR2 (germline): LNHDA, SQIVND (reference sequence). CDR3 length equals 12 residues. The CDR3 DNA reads TGTGCCAGTCTCAGGGTGGGCCATGGCTACACCTTC. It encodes CASLRVGHGYTF.

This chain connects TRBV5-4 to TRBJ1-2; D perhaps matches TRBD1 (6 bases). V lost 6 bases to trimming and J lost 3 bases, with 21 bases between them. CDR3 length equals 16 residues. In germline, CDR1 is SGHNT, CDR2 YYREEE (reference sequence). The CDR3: CASTFGGGRGDYGYTF. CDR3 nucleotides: TGTGCCAGCACCTTTGGAGGGGGTAGGGGAGACTATGGCTACACCTTC.

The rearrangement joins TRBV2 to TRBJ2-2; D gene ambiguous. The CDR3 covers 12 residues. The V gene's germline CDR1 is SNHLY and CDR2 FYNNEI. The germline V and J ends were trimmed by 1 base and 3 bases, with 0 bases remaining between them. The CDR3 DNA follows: TGTGCCAGCAGTGAAGACACCGGGGAGCTGTTTTTT. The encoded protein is CASSEDTGELFF.

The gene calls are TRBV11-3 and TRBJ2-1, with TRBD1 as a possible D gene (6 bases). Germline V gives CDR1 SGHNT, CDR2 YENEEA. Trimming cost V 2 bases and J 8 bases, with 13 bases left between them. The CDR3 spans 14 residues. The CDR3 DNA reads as TGTGCCAGCAGCTTATCGGCCAACAGGGATGAGCAGTTCTTC. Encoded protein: CASSLSANRDEQFF.

The CDR3 sequence: CASSPTDGRGGNTIYF. CDR3 coding DNA: TGTGCCAGCTCACCTACCGATGGCCGGGGTGGAAACACCATATATTTT. The chain is built from TRBV18 and TRBJ1-3, with D hard to call. The CDR3 consists of 16 residues. The V and J ends lost 3 bases and 3 bases respectively, with 15 bases between them. The germline V gene encodes CDR1 KGHSH and CDR2 LQKENI.

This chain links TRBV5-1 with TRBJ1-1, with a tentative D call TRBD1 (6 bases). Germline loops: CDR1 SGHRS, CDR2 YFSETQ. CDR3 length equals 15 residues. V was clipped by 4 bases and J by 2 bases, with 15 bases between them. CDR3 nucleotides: TGCGCCAGCAGCGTTACAGGGAGACCAAACACTGAAGCTTTCTTT. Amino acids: CASSVTGRPNTEAFF.

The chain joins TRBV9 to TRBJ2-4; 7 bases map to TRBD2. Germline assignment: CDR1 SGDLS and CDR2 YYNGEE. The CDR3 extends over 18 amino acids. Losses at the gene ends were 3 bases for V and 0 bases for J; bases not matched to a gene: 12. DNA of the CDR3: TGTGCCAGCAGCGCTGGGACTAACCCCACAATAGCCAAAAACATTCAGTACTTC. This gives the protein CASSAGTNPTIAKNIQYF.

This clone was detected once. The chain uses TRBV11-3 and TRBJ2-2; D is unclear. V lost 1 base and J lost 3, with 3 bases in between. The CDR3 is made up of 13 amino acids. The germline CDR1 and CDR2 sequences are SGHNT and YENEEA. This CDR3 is CASSLVDTGELFF. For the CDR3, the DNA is TGTGCCAGCAGCTTAGTTGACACCGGGGAGCTGTTTTTT.

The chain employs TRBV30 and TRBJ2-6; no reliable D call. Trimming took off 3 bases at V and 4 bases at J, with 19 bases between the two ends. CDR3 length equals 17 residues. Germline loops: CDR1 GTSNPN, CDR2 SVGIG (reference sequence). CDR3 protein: CAWRDPLNAEGANVLTF. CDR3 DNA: TGTGCCTGGAGGGATCCCTTAAACGCCGAAGGGGCCAACGTCCTGACTTTC. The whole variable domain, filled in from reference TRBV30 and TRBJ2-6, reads SQTIHQWPATLVQPVGSPLSLECTVEGTSNPNLYWYRQAAGRGLQLLFYSVGIGQISSEVPQNLSASRPQDRQFILSSKKLLLSDSGFYLCAWRDPLNAEGANVLTFGAGSRLTVL.

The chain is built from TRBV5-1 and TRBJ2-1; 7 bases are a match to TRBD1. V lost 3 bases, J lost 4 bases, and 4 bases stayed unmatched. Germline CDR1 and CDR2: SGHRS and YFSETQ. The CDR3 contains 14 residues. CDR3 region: CASSSGQPYNEQFF. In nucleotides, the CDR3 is TGCGCCAGCAGCTCGGGACAGCCTTACAATGAGCAGTTCTTC.

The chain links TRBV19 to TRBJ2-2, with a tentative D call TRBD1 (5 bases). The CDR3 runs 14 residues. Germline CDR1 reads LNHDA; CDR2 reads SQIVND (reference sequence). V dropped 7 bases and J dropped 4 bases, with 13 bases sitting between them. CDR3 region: CASTPTELTGELFF. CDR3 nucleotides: TGTGCCAGTACCCCGACAGAACTCACCGGGGAGCTGTTTTTT.

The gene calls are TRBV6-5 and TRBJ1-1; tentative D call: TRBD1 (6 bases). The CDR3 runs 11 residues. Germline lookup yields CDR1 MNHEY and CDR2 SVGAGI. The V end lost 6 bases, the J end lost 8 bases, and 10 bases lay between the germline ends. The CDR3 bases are TGTGCCAGCAGAAACAGGGCGGAAGCTTTCTTT. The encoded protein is CASRNRAEAFF.

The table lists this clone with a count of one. Here the CDR3 reads CASSFGTAGANVLTF. CDR3 nucleotides: TGTGCCAGCAGTTTCGGGACAGCTGGGGCCAACGTCCTGACTTTC. The rearrangement links TRBV28 to TRBJ2-6, with 7 bases that match TRBD1. J gave up 2 bases and V 3 bases, and 1 base lay outside the gene matches. The CDR3 contains 15 residues. Per germline, CDR1 MDHEN and CDR2 SYDVKM.

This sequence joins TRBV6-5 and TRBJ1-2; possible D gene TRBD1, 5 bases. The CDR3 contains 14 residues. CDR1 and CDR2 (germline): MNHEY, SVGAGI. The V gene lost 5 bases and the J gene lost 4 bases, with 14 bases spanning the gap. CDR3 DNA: TGTGCCAGCAGTCGGAGACAGTCCCTCTATGGCTACACCTTC. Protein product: CASSRRQSLYGYTF.

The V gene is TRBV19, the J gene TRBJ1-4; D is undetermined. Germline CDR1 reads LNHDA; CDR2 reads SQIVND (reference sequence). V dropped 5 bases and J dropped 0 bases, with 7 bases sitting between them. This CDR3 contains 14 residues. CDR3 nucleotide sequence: TGTGCCAGTAGTCTCTGGGCAACTAATGAAAAACTGTTTTTT. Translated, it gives CASSLWATNEKLFF.

CDR3 in amino acids: CASSANDRGADIQYF. The CDR3 coding sequence is TGTGCCAGTAGTGCGAACGACAGGGGCGCCGACATTCAGTACTTC. This chain connects TRBV19 to TRBJ2-4, with 8 bases identical to TRBD1. Germline CDR1 reads LNHDA; CDR2 reads SQIVND (reference sequence). With 5 bases clipped from V and 8 bases from J, the junction kept 11 bases outside the gene matches. This CDR3 contains 15 residues.

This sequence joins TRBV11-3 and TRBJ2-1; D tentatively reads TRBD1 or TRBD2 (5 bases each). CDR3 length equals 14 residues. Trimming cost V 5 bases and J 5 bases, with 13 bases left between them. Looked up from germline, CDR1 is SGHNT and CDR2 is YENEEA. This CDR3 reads CASSPAGADNEQFF. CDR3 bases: TGTGCCAGCAGCCCTGCCGGGGCAGACAATGAGCAGTTCTTC.

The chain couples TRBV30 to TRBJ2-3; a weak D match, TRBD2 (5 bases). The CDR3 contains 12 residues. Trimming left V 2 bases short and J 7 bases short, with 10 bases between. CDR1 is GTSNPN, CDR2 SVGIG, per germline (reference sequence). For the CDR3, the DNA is TGTGCCTGGAGTCTACTAGTAAATACGCAGTATTTT. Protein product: CAWSLLVNTQYF.

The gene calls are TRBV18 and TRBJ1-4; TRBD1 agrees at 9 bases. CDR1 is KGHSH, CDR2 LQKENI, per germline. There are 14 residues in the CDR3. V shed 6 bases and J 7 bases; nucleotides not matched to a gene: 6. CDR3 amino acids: CASSPGQGPEKLFF. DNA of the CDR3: TGTGCCAGCTCCCCTGGACAGGGGCCTGAAAAACTGTTTTTT.

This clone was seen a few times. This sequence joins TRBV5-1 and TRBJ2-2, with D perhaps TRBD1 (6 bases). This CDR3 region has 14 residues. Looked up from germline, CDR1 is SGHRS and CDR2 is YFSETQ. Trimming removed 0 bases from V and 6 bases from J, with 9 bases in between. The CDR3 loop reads CASSLAGAAGELFF. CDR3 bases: TGCGCCAGCAGCTTGGCAGGGGCGGCCGGGGAGCTGTTTTTT.

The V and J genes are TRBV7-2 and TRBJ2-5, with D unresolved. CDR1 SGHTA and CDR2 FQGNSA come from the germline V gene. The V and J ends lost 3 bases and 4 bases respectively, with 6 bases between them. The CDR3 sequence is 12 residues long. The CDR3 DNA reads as TGTGCCAGCAGCTTGAGTGCAGAGACCCAGTACTTC. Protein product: CASSLSAETQYF.

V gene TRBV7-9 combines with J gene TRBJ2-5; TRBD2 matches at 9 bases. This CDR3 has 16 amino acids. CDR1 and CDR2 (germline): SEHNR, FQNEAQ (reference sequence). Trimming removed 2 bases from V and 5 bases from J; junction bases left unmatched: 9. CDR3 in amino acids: CASSLYSGSGIETQYF. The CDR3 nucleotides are TGTGCCAGCAGCTTATATAGCGGGAGTGGGATTGAGACCCAGTACTTC.

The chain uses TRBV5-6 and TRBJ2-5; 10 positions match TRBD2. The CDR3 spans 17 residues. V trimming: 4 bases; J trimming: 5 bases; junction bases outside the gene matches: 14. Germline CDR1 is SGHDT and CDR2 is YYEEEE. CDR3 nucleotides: TGTGCCAGCAGCAGGACTAGCGGACAGGGTTTGACGGAGACCCAGTACTTC. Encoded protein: CASSRTSGQGLTETQYF.

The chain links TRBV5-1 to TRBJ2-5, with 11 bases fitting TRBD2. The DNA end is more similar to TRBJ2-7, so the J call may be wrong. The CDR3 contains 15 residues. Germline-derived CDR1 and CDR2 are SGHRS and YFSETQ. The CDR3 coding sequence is TGCGCCAGCAGCTTAGGGACTAGCGGACCCTACGAGCAGTACTTC. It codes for CASSLGTSGPYEQYF.

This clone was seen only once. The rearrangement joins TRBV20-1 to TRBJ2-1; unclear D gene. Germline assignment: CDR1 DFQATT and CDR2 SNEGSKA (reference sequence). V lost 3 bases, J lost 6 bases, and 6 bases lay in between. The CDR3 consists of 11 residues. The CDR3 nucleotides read TGCAGTGCTAGGTTCATCAATGAGCAGTTCTTC. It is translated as CSARFINEQFF.

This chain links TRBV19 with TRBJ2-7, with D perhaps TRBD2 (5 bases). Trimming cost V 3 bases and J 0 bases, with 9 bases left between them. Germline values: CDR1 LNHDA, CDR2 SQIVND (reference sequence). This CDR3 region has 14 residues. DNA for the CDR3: TGTGCCAGTAGTATGGTAGCGCTCTCCTACGAGCAGTACTTC. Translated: CASSMVALSYEQYF.

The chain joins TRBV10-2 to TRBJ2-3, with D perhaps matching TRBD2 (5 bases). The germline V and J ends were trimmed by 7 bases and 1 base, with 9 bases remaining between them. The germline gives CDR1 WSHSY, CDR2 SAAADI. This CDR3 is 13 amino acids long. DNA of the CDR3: TGCGCCAGCACGAGGGAGCGCACAGATACGCAGTATTTT. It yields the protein CASTRERTDTQYF.

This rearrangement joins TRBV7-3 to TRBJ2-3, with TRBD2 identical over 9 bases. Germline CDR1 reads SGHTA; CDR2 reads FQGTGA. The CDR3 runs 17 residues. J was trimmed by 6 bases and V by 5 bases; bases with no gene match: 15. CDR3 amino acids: CASSQRGSSGTSDTQYF. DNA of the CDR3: TGTGCCAGCAGCCAACGAGGTTCTAGCGGGACATCGGATACGCAGTATTTT.